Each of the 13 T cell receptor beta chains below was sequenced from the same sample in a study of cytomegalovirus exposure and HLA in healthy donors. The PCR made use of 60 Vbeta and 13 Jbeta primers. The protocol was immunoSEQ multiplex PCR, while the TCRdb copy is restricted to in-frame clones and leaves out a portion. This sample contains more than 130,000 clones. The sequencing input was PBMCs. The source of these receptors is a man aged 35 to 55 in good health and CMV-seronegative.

Here the CDR3 reads CSGRQGAVSTDTQYF. CDR3 bases: TGCAGCGGGAGACAGGGAGCGGTTAGCACAGATACGCAGTATTTT. The gene calls are TRBV29-1 and TRBJ2-3; TRBD1 aligns across 7 bases. The CDR3 runs 15 residues. From germline, CDR1 is SQVTM and CDR2 ANQGSEA. With V trimmed by 7 bases and J by 0 bases, 10 bases remained unmatched.

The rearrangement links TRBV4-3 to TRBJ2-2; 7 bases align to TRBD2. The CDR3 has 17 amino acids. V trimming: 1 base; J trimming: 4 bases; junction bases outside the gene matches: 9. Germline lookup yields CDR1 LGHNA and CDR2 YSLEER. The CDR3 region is CASSQGSRGVGTGELFF. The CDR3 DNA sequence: TGCGCCAGCAGCCAAGGAAGCCGGGGGGTTGGCACCGGGGAGCTGTTTTTT.

CDR3: CASNLLTGARDGYTF. The CDR3 DNA follows: TGTGCCAGTAATCTTTTGACAGGGGCAAGAGATGGCTACACCTTC. The chain employs TRBV5-4 and TRBJ1-2; 8 bases align to TRBD1. Trimming removed 8 bases from V and 6 bases from J; junction bases left unmatched: 15. CDR1 is SGHNT, CDR2 YYREEE, per germline (reference sequence). CDR3 length: 15 residues.

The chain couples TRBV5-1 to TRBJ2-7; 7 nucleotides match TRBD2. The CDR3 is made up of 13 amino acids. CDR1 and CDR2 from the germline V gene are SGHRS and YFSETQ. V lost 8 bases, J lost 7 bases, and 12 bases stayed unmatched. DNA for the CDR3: TGCGCCAGTTCTCGGGGGGAGATAGGGGAGCAGTACTTC. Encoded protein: CASSRGEIGEQYF.

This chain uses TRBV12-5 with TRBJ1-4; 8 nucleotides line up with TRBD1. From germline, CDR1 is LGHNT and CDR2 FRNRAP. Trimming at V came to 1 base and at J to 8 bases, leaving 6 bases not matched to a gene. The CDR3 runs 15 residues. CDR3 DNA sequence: TGTGCTAGTGGTTTGGGACAGGGGCAAAACGAAAAACTGTTTTTT. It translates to CASGLGQGQNEKLFF.

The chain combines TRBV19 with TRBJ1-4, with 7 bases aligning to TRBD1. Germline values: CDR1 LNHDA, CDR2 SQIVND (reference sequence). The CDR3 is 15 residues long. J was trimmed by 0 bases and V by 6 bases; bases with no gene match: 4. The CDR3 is CASRGQDSTNEKLFF. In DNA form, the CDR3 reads TGTGCCAGTAGAGGACAGGACTCAACTAATGAAAAACTGTTTTTT.

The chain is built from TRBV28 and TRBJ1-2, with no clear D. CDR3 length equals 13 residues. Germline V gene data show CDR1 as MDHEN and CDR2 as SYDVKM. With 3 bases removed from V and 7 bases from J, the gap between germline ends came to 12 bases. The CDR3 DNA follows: TGTGCCAGCAGTTTGAGGGTGGCGAGTGGCTACACCTTC. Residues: CASSLRVASGYTF.

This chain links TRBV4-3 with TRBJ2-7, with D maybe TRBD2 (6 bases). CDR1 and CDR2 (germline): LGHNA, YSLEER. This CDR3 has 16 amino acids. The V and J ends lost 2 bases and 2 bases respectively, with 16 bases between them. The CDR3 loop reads CASSQRSGDNPYEQYF. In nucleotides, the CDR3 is TGCGCCAGCAGCCAAAGGTCGGGGGATAACCCCTACGAGCAGTACTTC.

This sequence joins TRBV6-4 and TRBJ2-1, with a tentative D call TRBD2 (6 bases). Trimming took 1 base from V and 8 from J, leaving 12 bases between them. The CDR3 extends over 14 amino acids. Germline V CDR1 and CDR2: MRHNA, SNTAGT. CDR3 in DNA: TGTGCCAGCAGTGACTATAGGACGGGAGATGAGCAGTTCTTC. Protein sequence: CASSDYRTGDEQFF.

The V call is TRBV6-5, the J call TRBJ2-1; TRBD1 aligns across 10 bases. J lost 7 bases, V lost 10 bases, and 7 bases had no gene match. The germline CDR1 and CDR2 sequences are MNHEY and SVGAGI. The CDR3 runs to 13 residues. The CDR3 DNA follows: TGTGCCACCCGGGGGACAGGGGTTAATGAGCAGTTCTTC. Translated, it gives CATRGTGVNEQFF.

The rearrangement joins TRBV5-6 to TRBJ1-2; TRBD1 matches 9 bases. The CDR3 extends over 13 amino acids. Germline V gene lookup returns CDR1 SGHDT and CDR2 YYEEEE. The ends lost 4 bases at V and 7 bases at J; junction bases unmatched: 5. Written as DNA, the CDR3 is TGTGCCAGCAGCCCCGGGGACAGGGCTGGCTACACCTTC. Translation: CASSPGDRAGYTF.

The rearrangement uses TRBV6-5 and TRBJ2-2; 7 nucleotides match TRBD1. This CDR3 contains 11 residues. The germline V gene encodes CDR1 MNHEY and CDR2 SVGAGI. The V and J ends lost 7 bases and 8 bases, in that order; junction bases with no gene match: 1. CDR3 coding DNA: TGTGCCAGCATACAGGGGGGGGAGCTGTTTTTT. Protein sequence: CASIQGGELFF.

CDR3 loop: CASSLIGGGETQYF. The CDR3 nucleotides are TGTGCCAGCAGCTTAATTGGGGGCGGAGAGACCCAGTACTTC. This chain uses TRBV5-4 with TRBJ2-5; weak D call: TRBD1 (6 bases). V was clipped by 2 bases and J by 4 bases, with 12 bases between them. The CDR3 is 14 amino acids. The V gene's germline CDR1 is SGHNT and CDR2 YYREEE (reference sequence).